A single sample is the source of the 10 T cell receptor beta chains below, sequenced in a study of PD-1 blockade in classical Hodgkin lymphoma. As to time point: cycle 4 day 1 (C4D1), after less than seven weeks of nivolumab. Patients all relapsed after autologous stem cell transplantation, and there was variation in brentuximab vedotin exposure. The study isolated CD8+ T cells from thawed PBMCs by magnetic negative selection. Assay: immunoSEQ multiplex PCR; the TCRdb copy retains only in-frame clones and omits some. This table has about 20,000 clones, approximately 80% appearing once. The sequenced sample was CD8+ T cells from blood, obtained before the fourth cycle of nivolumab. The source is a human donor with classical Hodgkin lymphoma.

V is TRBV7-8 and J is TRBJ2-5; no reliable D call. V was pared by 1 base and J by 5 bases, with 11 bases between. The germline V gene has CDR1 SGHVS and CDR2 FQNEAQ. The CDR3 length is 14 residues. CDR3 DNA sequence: TGTGCCAGCAGCTTAGAGATCACGCAGGAGACCCAGTACTTC. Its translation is CASSLEITQETQYF.

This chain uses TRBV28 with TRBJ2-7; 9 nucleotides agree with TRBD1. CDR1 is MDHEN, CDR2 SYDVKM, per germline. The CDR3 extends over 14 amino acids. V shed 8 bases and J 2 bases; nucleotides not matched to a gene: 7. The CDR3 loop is CASGYRGPTYEQYF. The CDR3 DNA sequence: TGTGCCAGCGGATACAGGGGGCCCACCTACGAGCAGTACTTC.

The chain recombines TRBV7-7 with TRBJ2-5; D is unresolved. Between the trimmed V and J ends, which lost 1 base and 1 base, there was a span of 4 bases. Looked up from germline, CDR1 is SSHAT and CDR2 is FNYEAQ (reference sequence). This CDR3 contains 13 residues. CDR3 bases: TGTGCCAGCAGCTTAGAGGTCCAAGAGACCCAGTACTTC. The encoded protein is CASSLEVQETQYF.

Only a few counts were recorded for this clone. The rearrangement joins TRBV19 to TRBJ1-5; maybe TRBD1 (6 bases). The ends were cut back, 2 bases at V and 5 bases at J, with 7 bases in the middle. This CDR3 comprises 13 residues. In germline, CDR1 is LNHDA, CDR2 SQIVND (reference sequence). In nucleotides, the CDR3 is TGTGCCAGTAGTATACAGGGGCATCAGCCCCAGCATTTT. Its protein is CASSIQGHQPQHF.

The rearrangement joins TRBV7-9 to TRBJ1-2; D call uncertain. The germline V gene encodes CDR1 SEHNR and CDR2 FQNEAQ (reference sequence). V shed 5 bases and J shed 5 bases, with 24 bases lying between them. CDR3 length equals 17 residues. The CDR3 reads CASSNNVAAGVKYGYTF. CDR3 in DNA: TGTGCCAGCAGCAACAACGTGGCGGCAGGAGTGAAGTATGGCTACACCTTC.

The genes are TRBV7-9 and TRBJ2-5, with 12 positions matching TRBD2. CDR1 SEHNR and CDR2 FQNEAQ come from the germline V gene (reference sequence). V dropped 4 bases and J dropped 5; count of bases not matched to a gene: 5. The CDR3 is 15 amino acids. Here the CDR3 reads CASSSLAGGPETQYF. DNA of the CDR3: TGTGCCAGCAGCTCCCTAGCGGGGGGGCCGGAGACCCAGTACTTC.

CDR3 region: CASSVANIQETQYF. The DNA of the CDR3 is TGTGCCAGCAGCGTAGCGAATATCCAAGAGACCCAGTACTTC. The chain recombines TRBV9 with TRBJ2-5; D gene unclear. Between the trimmed V and J ends, which lost 0 bases and 1 base, there was a span of 7 bases. This CDR3 is built from 14 residues. Germline assignment: CDR1 SGDLS and CDR2 YYNGEE.

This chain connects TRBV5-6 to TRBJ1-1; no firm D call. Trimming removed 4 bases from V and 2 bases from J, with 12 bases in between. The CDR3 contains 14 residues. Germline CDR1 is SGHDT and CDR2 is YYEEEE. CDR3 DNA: TGTGCCAGCAGCGCGGACCGAACCAACACTGAAGCTTTCTTT. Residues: CASSADRTNTEAFF.

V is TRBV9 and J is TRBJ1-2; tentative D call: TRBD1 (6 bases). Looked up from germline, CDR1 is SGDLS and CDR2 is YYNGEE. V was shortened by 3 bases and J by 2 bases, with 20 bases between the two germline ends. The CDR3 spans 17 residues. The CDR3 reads CASSASAKDRRNYGYTF. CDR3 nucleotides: TGTGCCAGCAGCGCATCTGCTAAAGACAGGAGGAACTATGGCTACACCTTC.

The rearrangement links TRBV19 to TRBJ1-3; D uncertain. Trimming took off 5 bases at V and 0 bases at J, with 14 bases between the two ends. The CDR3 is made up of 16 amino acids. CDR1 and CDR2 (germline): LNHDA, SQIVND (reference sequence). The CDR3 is CASSWGGRSSGNTIYF. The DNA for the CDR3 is TGTGCCAGTAGTTGGGGTGGCAGGTCCTCTGGAAACACCATATATTTT. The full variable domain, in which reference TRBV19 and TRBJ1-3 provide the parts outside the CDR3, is DGGITQSPKYLFRKEGQNVTLSCEQNLNHDAMYWYRQDPGQGLRLIYYSQIVNDFQKGDIAEGYSVSREKKESFPLTVTSAQKNPTAFYLCASSWGGRSSGNTIYFGEGSWLTVV.